The next 2 T cell receptor beta chains were all read from a single sample in a study of CD8 T cells in Susac syndrome. Random-hexamer reverse transcription was applied to about 0.5 to 1 ug RNA. TCRdb re-called the immunoSEQ multiplex PCR reads through MiXCR, storing one row per CDR3 protein. The sample includes roughly 130,000 distinct CDR3 sequences, roughly 94% of them seen just once. Input material: CD4+ T cells from PBMCs. The receptors were sampled from a human donor with multiple sclerosis.

The chain links TRBV12-3 or TRBV12-4 to TRBJ1-5; tentative D call: TRBD1 (6 bases). V lost 6 bases, J lost 3 bases, and 21 bases lay in between. The length of the CDR3 is 17 residues. CDR3 in DNA: TGTGCCAGCAGCCTGACCTCAGTAGGGGGTCTCAATCAGCCCCAGCATTTT. Translating gives CASSLTSVGGLNQPQHF.

V and J are TRBV30 and TRBJ1-3, with unresolved D. The CDR3 extends over 13 amino acids. Germline V lookup: CDR1 GTSNPN, CDR2 SVGIG (reference sequence). V lost 2 bases and J 0 bases, leaving 5 bases between the germline ends. The DNA of the CDR3 is TGTGCCTGGAGTAAGGGCTCTGGAAACACCATATATTTT. Its translation: CAWSKGSGNTIYF.